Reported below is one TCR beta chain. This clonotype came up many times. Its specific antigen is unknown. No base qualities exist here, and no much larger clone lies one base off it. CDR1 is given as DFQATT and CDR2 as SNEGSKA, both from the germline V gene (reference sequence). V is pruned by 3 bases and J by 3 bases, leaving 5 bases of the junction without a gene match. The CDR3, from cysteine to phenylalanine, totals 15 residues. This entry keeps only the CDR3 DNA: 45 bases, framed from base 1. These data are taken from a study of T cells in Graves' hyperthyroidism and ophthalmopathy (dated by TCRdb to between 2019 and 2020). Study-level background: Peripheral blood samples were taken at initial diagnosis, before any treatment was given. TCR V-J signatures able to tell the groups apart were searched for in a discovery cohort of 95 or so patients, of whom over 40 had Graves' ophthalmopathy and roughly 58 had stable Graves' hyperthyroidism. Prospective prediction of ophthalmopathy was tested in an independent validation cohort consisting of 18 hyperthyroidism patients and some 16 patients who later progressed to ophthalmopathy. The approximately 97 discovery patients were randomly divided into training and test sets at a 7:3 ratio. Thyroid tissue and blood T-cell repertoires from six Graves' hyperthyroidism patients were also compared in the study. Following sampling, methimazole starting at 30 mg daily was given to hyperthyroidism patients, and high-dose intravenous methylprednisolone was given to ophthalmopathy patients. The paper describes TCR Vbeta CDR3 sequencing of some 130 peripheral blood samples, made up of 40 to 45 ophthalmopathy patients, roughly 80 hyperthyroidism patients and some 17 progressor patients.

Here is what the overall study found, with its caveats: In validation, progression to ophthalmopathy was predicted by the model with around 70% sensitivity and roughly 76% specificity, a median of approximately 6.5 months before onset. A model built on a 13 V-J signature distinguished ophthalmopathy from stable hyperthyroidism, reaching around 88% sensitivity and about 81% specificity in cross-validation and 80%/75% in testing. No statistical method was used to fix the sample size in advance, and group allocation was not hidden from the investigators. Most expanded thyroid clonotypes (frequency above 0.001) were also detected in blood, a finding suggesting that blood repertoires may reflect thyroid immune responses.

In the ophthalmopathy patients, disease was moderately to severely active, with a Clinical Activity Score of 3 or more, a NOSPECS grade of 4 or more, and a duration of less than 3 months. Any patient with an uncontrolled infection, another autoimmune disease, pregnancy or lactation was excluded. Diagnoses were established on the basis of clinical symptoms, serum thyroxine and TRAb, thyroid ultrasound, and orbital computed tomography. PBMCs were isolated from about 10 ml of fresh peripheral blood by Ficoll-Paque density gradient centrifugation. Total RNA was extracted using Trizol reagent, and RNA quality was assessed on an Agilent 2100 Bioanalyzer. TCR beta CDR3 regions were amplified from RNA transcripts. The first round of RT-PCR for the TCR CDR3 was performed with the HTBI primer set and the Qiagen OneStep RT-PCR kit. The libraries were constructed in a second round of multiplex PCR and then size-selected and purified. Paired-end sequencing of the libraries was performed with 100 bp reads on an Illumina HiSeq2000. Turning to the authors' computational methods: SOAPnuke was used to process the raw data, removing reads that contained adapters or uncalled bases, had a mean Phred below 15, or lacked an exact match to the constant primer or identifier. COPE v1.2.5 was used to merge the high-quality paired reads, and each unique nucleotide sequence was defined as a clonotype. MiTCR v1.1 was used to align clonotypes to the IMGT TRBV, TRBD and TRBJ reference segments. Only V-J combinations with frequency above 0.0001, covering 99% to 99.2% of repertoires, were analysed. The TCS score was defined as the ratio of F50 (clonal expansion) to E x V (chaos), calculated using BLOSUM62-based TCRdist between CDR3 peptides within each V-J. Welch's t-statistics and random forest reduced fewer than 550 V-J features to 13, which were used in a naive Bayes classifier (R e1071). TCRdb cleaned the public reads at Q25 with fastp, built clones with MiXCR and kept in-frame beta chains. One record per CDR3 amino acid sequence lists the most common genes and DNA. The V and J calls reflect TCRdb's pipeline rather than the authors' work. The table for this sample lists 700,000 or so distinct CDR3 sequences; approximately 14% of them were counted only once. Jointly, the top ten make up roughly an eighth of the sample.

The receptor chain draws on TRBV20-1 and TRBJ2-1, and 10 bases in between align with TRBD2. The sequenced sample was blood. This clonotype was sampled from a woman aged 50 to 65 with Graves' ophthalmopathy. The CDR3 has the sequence CSASFGLAVYNEQFF. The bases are TGCAGTGCTAGTTTCGGACTAGCGGTCTACAATGAGCAGTTCTTC.